A selection of T cell receptor beta chains follows, all from one sample in a study of human T cells and chemical hapten exposure. TCRdb itself ran the RACE reads through MiXCR, one entry per CDR3 protein. The data show about 39,000 distinct CDR3 sequences, approximately 12% seen once. The specimen was whole blood, collected in connection with sensitization to the hapten diphenylcyclopropenone (DPC). These receptors were taken from a middle-aged woman with alopecia areata. Some clones in this sample may be carry-over from other donors' samples. CDR3s include the opening cysteine and the closing phenylalanine or tryptophan. D genes are given only for firm matches. Only some rows state a clone size, as once, few, many or a class for expanded clones.

CDR3 length	J gene	clone size	D gene	V gene	CDR3 protein	CDR3 DNA
12	TRBJ2-1	few	-	TRBV7-7	CASSPQGSEQFF	TGTGCTAGCAGCCCACAGGGATCTGAGCAGTTCTTC
13	TRBJ2-5	-	-	TRBV28	CASIKTGRKTQYF	TGTGCCAGCATTAAGACAGGGAGGAAGACCCAGTACTTC
12	TRBJ1-1	-	-	TRBV9	CASSATHTEAFF	TGTGCCAGCAGCGCGACCCACACTGAAGCTTTCTTT
12	TRBJ2-1	few	-	TRBV3-1	CASSQPRGEQFF	TGTGCCAGCAGCCAGCCGAGGGGTGAGCAGTTCTTC
15	TRBJ2-7	many	-	TRBV2	CASSDAGTPPYEQYF	TGTGCCAGCAGTGATGCCGGGACACCCCCCTACGAGCAGTACTTC
14	TRBJ1-6	few	-	TRBV3-1	CASSQRQDNSPLHF	TGTGCCAGCAGCCAAAGACAAGATAATTCACCCCTCCACTTT
14	TRBJ1-1	-	-	TRBV7-3	CASSLGPTISEAFF	TGTGCCAGCAGCCTGGGACCGACTATATCTGAAGCTTTCTTT
11	TRBJ1-2	many	TRBD1	TRBV10-1	CASKTGYGYTF	TGCGCCAGTAAGACAGGGTATGGCTACACCTTC
15	TRBJ2-7	-	TRBD2	TRBV7-2	CASSLGAGGPYEQYF	TGTGCCAGCAGCTTAGGAGCGGGAGGGCCCTACGAGCAGTACTTC
12	TRBJ2-1	-	TRBD2	TRBV20-1	CSASGRADEQFF	TGCAGTGCTAGTGGGAGGGCCGATGAGCAGTTCTTC
13	TRBJ2-5	-	-	TRBV12-3/TRBV12-4	CASSFWGRGTQYF	TGTGCCAGCAGTTTTTGGGGGCGGGGGACCCAGTACTTC
16	TRBJ1-6	many	-	TRBV4-3	CASSQTHRVRNSPLHF	TGCGCCAGCAGCCAAACCCACAGGGTTCGCAATTCACCCCTCCACTTT
13	TRBJ2-2	few	-	TRBV12-3/TRBV12-4	CASSLRRGGELFF	TGTGCCAGCAGTTTACGACGGGGAGGGGAGCTGTTTTTT
14	TRBJ2-7	-	-	TRBV6-1	CASSPQGREDEQYF	TGTGCCAGCAGTCCCCAGGGCAGGGAAGACGAGCAGTACTTC